These T cell receptor beta chains were read from a single sample in a study of cytomegalovirus exposure and HLA in healthy donors. Here immunoSEQ multiplex PCR was the method, and the copy in TCRdb shows in-frame clones only, minus some. The sample has 140,000 to 150,000 clones, just under 75% seen once. Specimen: PBMCs. Receptor source: a woman between 18 and 29 years old in good health and CMV-seronegative. CDR3s include the opening cysteine and the closing phenylalanine or tryptophan. D genes are given only for firm matches. Part of the rows lack a size; the others show once, few, many or a class for expanded clones.

size	J	V	D	DNA	CDR3
.	TRBJ1-1	TRBV11-3	.	TGTGCCAGCAGCTTCAGGGGATTCATGAACACTGAAGCTTTCTTT	CASSFRGFMNTEAFF
few	TRBJ1-1	TRBV5-1	TRBD1	TGCGCCAGCAGCCAAGGGGGCCGTGAAGCTTTCTTT	CASSQGGREAFF
.	TRBJ2-3	TRBV7-2	TRBD2	TGTGCCAGCAGCTTAGCGTCTAGCGGGAGGGGGGCAGATACGCAGTATTTT	CASSLASSGRGADTQYF
.	TRBJ2-5	TRBV7-2	.	TGTGCCAGCAGCCCGTCTAGAGAGACCCAGTACTTC	CASSPSRETQYF
many	TRBJ2-1	TRBV4-1	TRBD1	TGCGCCAGCAGCGGGGACAGGGGGCGATTCGATGAGCAGTTCTTC	CASSGDRGRFDEQFF
.	TRBJ2-1	TRBV19	TRBD2	TGTGCCAGTAGTATAGAGCGGGGGGGCCATGAGCAGTTCTTC	CASSIERGGHEQFF
.	TRBJ1-1	TRBV19	.	TGTGCCAGTAATATAACCAGGATGAACACTGAAGCTTTCTTT	CASNITRMNTEAFF
.	TRBJ2-7	TRBV27	.	TGTGCCAGCAGTTTCGACGAACAGGGCGAGCAGTACTTC	CASSFDEQGEQYF
.	TRBJ1-4	TRBV10-3	.	TGTGCCATCAGTGAGTCCAGGGGCAGTGATGAAAAACTGTTTTTT	CAISESRGSDEKLFF
.	TRBJ2-3	TRBV4-3	TRBD2	TGCGCCAGCAGCATGGGACTAGCGTCTAAAAGCACAGATACGCAGTATTTT	CASSMGLASKSTDTQYF